A selection of T cell receptor beta chains follows, all from one sample in a study of T cell changes during pregnancy in multiple sclerosis. Measured with immunoSEQ multiplex PCR; TCRdb has only the in-frame clones, and not every one. Altogether 55,000 to 75,000 clones are present, around 92% being singletons, with the ten largest covering more than 1.4%. The sequenced sample was peripheral blood, obtained after pregnancy. Every receptor here comes from a female donor with multiple sclerosis, enrolled in a pregnancy study. Both conserved end residues are part of each CDR3. Each record gives: clone size, J gene, CDR3 length, D gene, V gene, CDR3 protein, CDR3 DNA. A D gene is named only where the DNA matches it firmly. Clone size is given for some rows only: seen once, a few or many times, or a class if the clone is expanded.

.	TRBJ2-7	15	TRBD2	TRBV5-1	CASSLGGRASYEQYF	TGCGCCAGCAGCTTGGGCGGGAGGGCCTCCTACGAGCAGTACTTC
.	TRBJ2-3	15	.	TRBV18	CASSSIDGRSDTQYF	TGTGCCAGCTCATCGATAGATGGGAGGTCAGATACGCAGTATTTT
once	TRBJ1-4	17	.	TRBV7-2	CASSLAPMGTGGEKLFF	TGTGCCAGCAGCTTAGCGCCGATGGGGACGGGGGGTGAAAAACTGTTTTTT
.	TRBJ2-3	14	.	TRBV9	CASSDQTSTDTQYF	TGTGCCAGCAGCGATCAAACAAGCACAGATACGCAGTATTTT
.	TRBJ1-2	15	TRBD1	TRBV19	CASSKGQGAGYGYTF	TGTGCCAGTAGTAAGGGACAGGGGGCCGGCTATGGCTACACCTTC
once	TRBJ1-1	17	.	TRBV18	CASSPLRGQNMNTEAFF	TGTGCCAGCTCACCACTCCGTGGACAGAACATGAACACTGAAGCTTTCTTT
.	TRBJ2-1	16	.	TRBV23-1	CASSQLSTVSYNEQFF	TGCGCCAGCAGTCAATTGTCGACAGTCTCCTACAATGAGCAGTTCTTC
.	TRBJ2-1	17	TRBD2	TRBV10-1	CASVLASGILSYNEQFF	TGCGCCAGCGTTCTGGCTAGCGGGATCCTTTCCTACAATGAGCAGTTCTTC
.	TRBJ1-2	15	.	TRBV6-5	CASRIPTATNYGYTF	TGTGCCAGCAGGATCCCGACAGCGACTAACTATGGCTACACCTTC
once	TRBJ1-1	13	TRBD1	TRBV5-5	CASSLGDRGEAFF	TGTGCCAGCAGCTTGGGAGACAGGGGTGAAGCTTTCTTT
.	TRBJ2-1	15	.	TRBV13	CASSPTDGTHNEQFF	TGTGCCAGCAGCCCTACCGACGGGACTCACAATGAGCAGTTCTTC
once	TRBJ1-1	14	.	TRBV7-2	CASSLGLTNTEAFF	TGTGCCAGCAGCTTGGGGCTCACGAACACTGAAGCTTTCTTT
.	TRBJ2-7	12	.	TRBV5-1	CASSLSGSEQYF	TGCGCCAGCAGCTTGTCCGGGTCCGAGCAGTACTTC
.	TRBJ2-1	16	.	TRBV9	CASSAKGDLSYNEQFF	TGTGCCAGCAGCGCAAAGGGAGACCTCTCCTACAATGAGCAGTTCTTC
.	TRBJ1-4	15	.	TRBV19	CASSIRGPGNEKLFF	TGTGCCAGTAGTATACGGGGTCCTGGTAATGAAAAACTGTTTTTT
.	TRBJ2-3	17	TRBD2	TRBV7-2	CASSMGLAGGYTDTQYF	TGTGCCAGCAGCATGGGACTAGCGGGAGGCTATACAGATACGCAGTATTTT
.	TRBJ2-1	12	.	TRBV29-1	CSVDVAGPEQFF	TGCAGCGTTGATGTCGCGGGACCTGAGCAGTTCTTC
.	TRBJ1-1	14	.	TRBV19	CASTLRGMNTEAFF	TGTGCCAGTACCCTACGGGGGATGAACACTGAAGCTTTCTTT
.	TRBJ1-2	14	.	TRBV5-1	CASSHERGNYGYTF	TGCGCCAGCAGCCACGAACGCGGTAACTATGGCTACACCTTC
once	TRBJ2-3	15	.	TRBV19	CASSALGGAYDTQYF	TGTGCCAGTAGTGCCCTAGGGGGGGCGTACGATACGCAGTATTTT
.	TRBJ2-3	13	.	TRBV28	CASSWGEADTQYF	TGTGCCAGCAGTTGGGGAGAGGCAGATACGCAGTATTTT
once	TRBJ1-3	14	.	TRBV6-5	CASSVGLIENTIYF	TGTGCCAGCAGTGTGGGCCTCATCGAAAACACCATATATTTT
.	TRBJ1-4	12	TRBD1	TRBV4-1	CASSRDRGKQFF	TGCGCCAGCAGCCGGGACAGGGGGAAACAGTTTTTT